This is a list of T cell receptor beta chains from one sample in a study of regulatory T cells in long-lasting Graves disease. TCRdb fed the multiplex PCR reads into MiXCR, producing one record per CDR3 protein. The sample carries hundreds of thousands of distinct CDR3 sequences, around 15% recorded once. The same data also contributed to another study, on T cells in Graves' hyperthyroidism and ophthalmopathy.

The material was peripheral blood mononuclear cells (PBMCs), obtained at new diagnosis, from a patient treated with antithyroid drugs. Source of these receptors: a man aged 18 to 29 with Graves disease. The CDR3 runs from the conserved cysteine through the conserved F or W.

v_call: TRBV7-6; cdr3_aa: CASSRGRVLYNEQFF
v_call: TRBV6-1; cdr3_aa: CASHRTGDGNQPQHF
v_call: TRBV7-8; cdr3_aa: CASSPVSGGLQPQHF
v_call: TRBV7-3; cdr3_aa: CASRSSHGSTGELFF
v_call: TRBV6-1; cdr3_aa: CASSHGRAPYEQYF
v_call: TRBV12-3/TRBV12-4; cdr3_aa: CASSLFRGSPYEQYF
v_call: TRBV4-1; cdr3_aa: CASSQDSTGGGEQYF
v_call: TRBV10-3; cdr3_aa: CAISDLGKRDSEQFF
v_call: TRBV6-2/TRBV6-3; cdr3_aa: CASSYGTSGNYNEQSF
v_call: TRBV12-3/TRBV12-4; cdr3_aa: CASSFSLLAGSSGANVLTF
v_call: TRBV20-1; cdr3_aa: CSAKDSSYNSPPHF
v_call: TRBV3-1; cdr3_aa: CASSQVKAGEQYF
v_call: TRBV27; cdr3_aa: CASNRAGGAFF
v_call: TRBV27; cdr3_aa: CASSLWLGAETNSPLHF
v_call: TRBV5-5; cdr3_aa: CASSFWGTNTGELFF
v_call: TRBV12-3/TRBV12-4; cdr3_aa: CASSWTGEAGELFF
v_call: TRBV12-3/TRBV12-4; cdr3_aa: CASYPTGGASRDGYTF
v_call: TRBV7-2; cdr3_aa: CASSLREGAYEQYF
v_call: TRBV20-1; cdr3_aa: CSARGTSGRMNEQFF
v_call: TRBV5-6; cdr3_aa: CASSPEDGTDTQYF
v_call: TRBV28; cdr3_aa: CASRSPTWTSGANVLTF
v_call: TRBV7-2; cdr3_aa: CASSSSGWYQETQYF
v_call: TRBV12-3/TRBV12-4; cdr3_aa: CASGTRLADQETLYF
v_call: TRBV20-1; cdr3_aa: CSARVAHTPYNTGELFF
v_call: TRBV7-3; cdr3_aa: CASSSTSGREVGGLVSDTQYF
v_call: TRBV6-5; cdr3_aa: CASSYSRGDTEAFF